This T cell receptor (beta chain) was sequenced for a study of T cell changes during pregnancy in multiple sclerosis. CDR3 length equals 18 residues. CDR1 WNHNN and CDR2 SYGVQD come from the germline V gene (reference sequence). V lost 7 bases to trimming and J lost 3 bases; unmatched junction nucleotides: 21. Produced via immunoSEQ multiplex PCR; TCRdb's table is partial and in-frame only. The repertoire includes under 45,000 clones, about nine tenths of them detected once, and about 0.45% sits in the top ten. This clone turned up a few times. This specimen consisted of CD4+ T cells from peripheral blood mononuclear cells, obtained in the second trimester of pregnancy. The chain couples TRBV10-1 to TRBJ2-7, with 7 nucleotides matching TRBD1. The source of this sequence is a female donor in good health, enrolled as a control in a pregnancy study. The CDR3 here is CASIPRSADRRYHYEQYF. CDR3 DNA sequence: TGCGCCAGCATCCCTCGTTCAGCGGACAGGAGATACCACTACGAGCAGTACTTC.